Shown below are 22 T cell receptor beta chains from a single sample sequenced in a study of siplizumab effects on memory and regulatory T cells. Sequencing used immunoSEQ multiplex PCR; TCRdb keeps in-frame clones, though not all of them. The sample comprises roughly 40,000 clones, about 89% of which are singletons, and approximately 0.25% rests with the top ten. Sequenced sample: naive CD4+ T cells sorted from blood. These receptors were taken from a human donor in good health.

J is TRBJ1-1 and V is TRBV9; 9 bases fit TRBD1. Germline V gene lookup returns CDR1 SGDLS and CDR2 YYNGEE. V shed 3 bases and J 5 bases; nucleotides not matched to a gene: 8. The CDR3 contains 15 residues. This CDR3 reads CASSDPGTGYTEAFF. CDR3 bases: TGTGCCAGCAGCGACCCCGGGACAGGGTATACTGAAGCTTTCTTT. Full variable domain (outside the CDR3, taken from reference TRBV9 and TRBJ1-1): DSGVTQTPKHLITATGQRVTLRCSPRSGDLSVYWYQQSLDQGLQFLIQYYNGEERAKGNILERFSAQQFPDLHSELNLSSLELGDSALYFCASSDPGTGYTEAFFGQGTRLTVV.

This clone was observed a single time. The genes are TRBV10-3 and TRBJ1-6; weak D call: TRBD1 (5 bases). V dropped 7 bases and J dropped 9 bases, with 19 bases sitting between them. The germline CDR1 and CDR2 sequences are ENHRY and SYGVKD. The CDR3 has 15 amino acids. The CDR3 region is CAINNRTLVGSPLHF. DNA for the CDR3: TGTGCCATCAACAACAGGACACTGGTCGGTTCACCCCTCCACTTT.

V and J are TRBV7-2 and TRBJ2-5; D gene ambiguous. V dropped 1 base and J dropped 5 bases, with 8 bases sitting between them. Germline-derived CDR1 and CDR2 are SGHTA and FQGNSA. The CDR3 has 13 residues. The CDR3 DNA reads TGTGCCAGCAGCTTAGGTCTTGAGGAGACCCAGTACTTC. It yields the protein CASSLGLEETQYF. Using reference TRBV7-2 and TRBJ2-5 for the parts outside the CDR3, the full variable domain is GAGVSQSPSNKVTEKGKDVELRCDPISGHTALYWYRQSLGQGLEFLIYFQGNSAPDKSGLPSDRFSAERTGGSVSTLTIQRTQQEDSAVYLCASSLGLEETQYFGPGTRLLVL.

The chain joins TRBV2 to TRBJ1-6, with D possibly matching TRBD1 (6 bases). Trimming left V 11 bases short and J 10 bases short, with 12 bases between. This CDR3 has 11 residues. CDR1 and CDR2 from the germline V gene are SNHLY and FYNNEI. The CDR3 DNA reads TGTGCCGGGGGGCGGGCCTCACCCCTCCACTTT. This gives the protein CAGGRASPLHF. Full variable domain (remainder filled in from reference TRBV2 and TRBJ1-6): EPEVTQTPSHQVTQMGQEVILRCVPISNHLYFYWYRQILGQKVEFLVSFYNNEISEKSEIFDDQFSVERPDGSNFTLKIRSTKLEDSAMYFCAGGRASPLHFGNGTRLTVT.

The gene calls are TRBV25-1 and TRBJ1-3; D unclear. The CDR3 totals 14 residues. The V and J ends lost 8 bases and 0 bases respectively, with 11 bases between them. Per germline, CDR1 MGHDK and CDR2 SYGVNS. DNA of the CDR3: TGTGCCAGCGGCGGCGGAAGCTCTGGAAACACCATATATTTT. Translating it yields CASGGGSSGNTIYF. Complete variable domain (other parts from reference TRBV25-1 and TRBJ1-3): EADIYQTPRYLVIGTGKKITLECSQTMGHDKMYWYQQDPGMELHLIHYSYGVNSTEKGDLSSESTVSRIRTEHFPLTLESARPSHTSQYLCASGGGSSGNTIYFGEGSWLTVV.

The chain is built from TRBV6-1 and TRBJ1-2; 11 nucleotides line up with TRBD1. V shed 8 bases and J 13 bases; nucleotides not matched to a gene: 15. Looked up from germline, CDR1 is MNHNS and CDR2 is SASEGT. The CDR3 contains 14 residues. The CDR3 sequence: CASYEPGQGEVGTF. The CDR3 nucleotides are TGTGCCAGCTATGAACCGGGACAGGGGGAAGTGGGCACCTTC.

The chain combines TRBV10-1 with TRBJ2-3; TRBD2 is a possible D gene (5 bases). CDR3 length: 13 amino acids. Germline V lookup: CDR1 WNHNN, CDR2 SYGVQD (reference sequence). Between the trimmed V and J ends, which lost 4 bases and 5 bases, there was a span of 10 bases. CDR3 loop: CASSAGGLDTQYF. The CDR3 coding sequence is TGCGCCAGCAGTGCAGGCGGACTAGATACGCAGTATTTT.

The chain employs TRBV6-6 and TRBJ2-1, with D uncertain. Germline CDR1 and CDR2: MNHNY and SVGAGI (reference sequence). V was trimmed by 0 bases and J by 2 bases, leaving 8 bases between them. The CDR3 length is 15 residues. CDR3 in amino acids: CASSYSWETYNEQFF. The CDR3 DNA is TGTGCCAGCAGTTACTCCTGGGAAACCTACAATGAGCAGTTCTTC.

V gene TRBV18 combines with J gene TRBJ1-1; 9 nucleotides agree with TRBD1. V lost 3 bases, J lost 0 bases, and 2 bases stayed unmatched. The CDR3 length is 15 residues. CDR1 is KGHSH, CDR2 LQKENI, per germline. CDR3 amino acids: CASSPWDRVNTEAFF. CDR3 nucleotides: TGTGCCAGCTCACCCTGGGACAGGGTGAACACTGAAGCTTTCTTT.

The chain recombines TRBV6-1 with TRBJ1-6, with 8 bases lining up with TRBD1. The length of the CDR3 is 15 residues. CDR1 is MNHNS and CDR2 is SASEGT in the germline V gene. The trim removed 6 bases at V and 9 bases at J, leaving 10 bases unmatched. CDR3 loop: CASRPTGALPSPLHF. CDR3 sequence (DNA): TGTGCCAGCAGACCGACAGGGGCTCTACCTTCACCCCTCCACTTT.

This chain uses TRBV5-1 with TRBJ2-5; 7 nucleotides agree with TRBD1. V dropped 4 bases and J dropped 1; count of bases not matched to a gene: 4. There are 14 residues in the CDR3. Germline-derived CDR1 and CDR2 are SGHRS and YFSETQ. DNA for the CDR3: TGCGCCAGCAGCGTCGGGACAGTCCAAGAGACCCAGTACTTC. Translating it yields CASSVGTVQETQYF. Combining the CDR3 with reference TRBV5-1 and TRBJ2-5 gives the whole variable domain KAGVTQTPRYLIKTRGQQVTLSCSPISGHRSVSWYQQTPGQGLQFLFEYFSETQRNKGNFPGRFSGRQFSNSRSEMNVSTLELGDSALYLCASSVGTVQETQYFGPGTRLLVL.

The chain is built from TRBV11-1 and TRBJ2-1; TRBD2 aligns across 10 bases. The CDR3 has 19 residues. The V segment lost 5 bases and the J segment 4 bases; nucleotides outside the gene matches: 17. CDR1 and CDR2 from the germline V gene are SGHAT and FQDESV (reference sequence). The CDR3 protein is CASSSAGGGLAERYNEQFF. Written as DNA, the CDR3 is TGTGCCAGCAGCAGTGCGGGGGGTGGACTAGCGGAAAGGTACAATGAGCAGTTCTTC.

The chain carries TRBV5-6 and TRBJ1-2; weak D call: TRBD1 (5 bases). Trimming stripped 3 bases from V and 3 bases from J, with 18 bases between. The germline V gene has CDR1 SGHDT and CDR2 YYEEEE. CDR3 length equals 16 residues. DNA of the CDR3: TGTGCCAGCAGCTCTATCCCCTCGGTGGGGGACTATGGCTACACCTTC. Protein: CASSSIPSVGDYGYTF.

This clone has a single count. This chain links TRBV7-9 with TRBJ2-3; 7 nucleotides align to TRBD1. Looked up from germline, CDR1 is SEHNR and CDR2 is FQNEAQ (reference sequence). V gave up 1 base and J gave up 3 bases; unmatched junction bases: 1. CDR3 size: 14 residues. The chain's CDR3 is CASSLGQGTDTQYF. The CDR3 nucleotides are TGTGCCAGCAGCTTAGGACAGGGTACAGATACGCAGTATTTT.

The chain recombines TRBV5-1 with TRBJ1-1; D gene unclear. Looked up from germline, CDR1 is SGHRS and CDR2 is YFSETQ. The CDR3 is made up of 15 amino acids. Trimming pared 4 bases from V and 2 bases from J, leaving 15 bases between. CDR3 sequence: CASSREASSNTEAFF. In DNA form, the CDR3 reads TGCGCCAGCAGCCGCGAGGCCTCATCAAACACTGAAGCTTTCTTT.

This clone was recorded only once. The genes are TRBV6-5 and TRBJ1-2; no firm D call. CDR3 length: 14 residues. The germline V gene encodes CDR1 MNHEY and CDR2 SVGAGI. Trimming took 0 bases from V and 5 from J, leaving 10 bases between them. The CDR3, as DNA: TGTGCCAGCAGTTACTCGAGTACATCATATGGCTACACCTTC. This encodes CASSYSSTSYGYTF.

The J gene is TRBJ2-4, the V gene TRBV6-5, with TRBD1 matching over 7 bases. Germline-derived CDR1 and CDR2 are MNHEY and SVGAGI. The CDR3 covers 15 residues. V dropped 4 bases and J dropped 1; count of bases not matched to a gene: 4. CDR3: CASSSDRVAKNIQYF. For the CDR3, the DNA is TGTGCCAGCAGTTCAGACAGGGTTGCCAAAAACATTCAGTACTTC.

This chain connects TRBV19 to TRBJ1-4; D is uncertain. V was shortened by 6 bases and J by 7 bases, with 12 bases between the two germline ends. This CDR3 region has 13 residues. Germline V lookup: CDR1 LNHDA, CDR2 SQIVND (reference sequence). CDR3: CASSVRSGEKLFF. The CDR3 DNA follows: TGTGCCAGTAGCGTACGTAGTGGTGAAAAACTGTTTTTT.

This chain connects TRBV27 to TRBJ2-7; weak D call: TRBD2 (5 bases). Germline CDR1 and CDR2: MNHEY and SMNVEV (reference sequence). The CDR3 is made up of 13 amino acids. V gave up 4 bases and J gave up 8 bases, with 15 bases separating them. In DNA form, the CDR3 reads TGTGCCAGCAGTTCTCGTGCGGGTTCTCAGCAGTACTTC. Translation gives CASSSRAGSQQYF.

The J gene is TRBJ1-4, the V gene TRBV7-9, with D tentatively TRBD1 (6 bases). This CDR3 region has 15 residues. Germline assignment: CDR1 SEHNR and CDR2 FQNEAQ (reference sequence). Trimming cost V 3 bases and J 7 bases, with 15 bases left between them. CDR3 nucleotides: TGTGCCAGCAGCTTGAGTAGGCAGGGGAGTGAAAAACTGTTTTTT. Protein product: CASSLSRQGSEKLFF.

This clone was counted a single time. The chain is built from TRBV9 and TRBJ2-1, with D unclear. The CDR3 sequence is 12 residues long. Trimming cost V 0 bases and J 6 bases, with 4 bases left between them. The germline CDR1 and CDR2 sequences are SGDLS and YYNGEE. The CDR3 protein is CASSVAINEQFF. For the CDR3, the DNA is TGTGCCAGCAGCGTAGCAATCAATGAGCAGTTCTTC.

J is TRBJ2-2 and V is TRBV7-6, with 10 bases identical to TRBD1. Germline assignment: CDR1 SGHVS and CDR2 FNYEAQ. With 2 bases clipped from V and 3 bases from J, the junction kept 6 bases outside the gene matches. The CDR3 has 17 residues. The CDR3 sequence: CASSLPAGTGDTGELFF. The DNA of the CDR3 is TGTGCCAGCAGCTTACCGGCCGGGACAGGGGACACCGGGGAGCTGTTTTTT.